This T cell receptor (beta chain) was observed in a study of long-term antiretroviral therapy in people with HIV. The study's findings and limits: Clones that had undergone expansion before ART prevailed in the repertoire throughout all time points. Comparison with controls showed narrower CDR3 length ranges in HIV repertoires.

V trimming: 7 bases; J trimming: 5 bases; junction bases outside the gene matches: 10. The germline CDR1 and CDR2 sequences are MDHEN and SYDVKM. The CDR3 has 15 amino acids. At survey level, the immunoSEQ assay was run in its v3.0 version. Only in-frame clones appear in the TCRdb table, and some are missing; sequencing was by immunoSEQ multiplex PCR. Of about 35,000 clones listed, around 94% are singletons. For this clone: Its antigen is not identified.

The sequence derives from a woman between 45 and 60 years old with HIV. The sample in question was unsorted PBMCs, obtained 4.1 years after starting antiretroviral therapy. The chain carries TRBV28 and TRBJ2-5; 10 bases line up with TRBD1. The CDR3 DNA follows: TGTGCCAGCACCCTGACAGGGGGCGGGTTGGAGACCCAGTACTTC. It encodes CASTLTGGGLETQYF.